A single sample gave rise to the 20 T cell receptor beta chains below, sequenced in a study of patients and donors after allogeneic stem cell transplantation. TCRdb called the RT-PCR reads again in MiXCR, with one record for every CDR3 protein. Of hundreds of thousands of distinct CDR3 sequences listed, around 41% are singletons. Sequenced input: blood, either unsorted or a sorted T cell fraction (not recorded which). The origin of the receptors is a human donor who was either an allogeneic HSCT recipient or a stem cell or donor lymphocyte infusion donor (not recorded which). It is not recorded whose cells these are; they may come from a transplant donor.

This clonotype was counted a single time. This chain links TRBV20-1 with TRBJ2-2, with TRBD2 identical over 10 bases. CDR3 length: 15 amino acids. The germline V gene encodes CDR1 DFQATT and CDR2 SNEGSKA (reference sequence). The V and J ends lost 2 bases and 4 bases, in that order; junction bases with no gene match: 4. The CDR3 protein is CSARLAGALTGELFF. The CDR3 DNA follows: TGCAGTGCTAGACTAGCGGGGGCCCTCACCGGGGAGCTGTTTTTT.

This chain connects TRBV5-6 to TRBJ2-5; unclear D gene. CDR3 length: 14 residues. From germline, CDR1 is SGHDT and CDR2 YYEEEE. The V end was cut by 1 base, the J end by 0 bases, with 7 bases between. The CDR3 protein is CASSLFGDQETQYF. The CDR3 DNA is TGTGCCAGCAGCTTGTTTGGCGACCAAGAGACCCAGTACTTC. The full variable domain, its missing parts supplied by reference TRBV5-6 and TRBJ2-5, is DAGVTQSPTHLIKTRGQQVTLRCSPKSGHDTVSWYQQALGQGPQFIFQYYEEEERQRGNFPDRFSGHQFPNYSSELNVNALLLGDSALYLCASSLFGDQETQYFGPGTRLLVL.

This chain joins TRBV4-1 and TRBJ1-6; D is undetermined. The germline gives CDR1 MGHRA, CDR2 YSYEKL. The germline V and J ends were trimmed by 4 bases and 8 bases, with 12 bases remaining between them. This CDR3 has 14 amino acids. The DNA for the CDR3 is TGCGCCAGCAGCCCCGGAACGGTTGATTCACCCCTCCACTTT. Its translation: CASSPGTVDSPLHF.

A single count supports this clonotype. The V call is TRBV27, the J call TRBJ2-1; 8 bases line up with TRBD2. The germline gives CDR1 MNHEY, CDR2 SMNVEV (reference sequence). The CDR3 sequence is 15 residues long. The junction had 8 bases not matched to a gene; V was cut back by 6 bases and J by 4 bases. The CDR3: CASRMGRGGYNEQFF. Written as DNA, the CDR3 is TGTGCCAGCAGAATGGGCCGGGGGGGATACAATGAGCAGTTCTTC.

This clonotype was seen only once. The V call is TRBV28, the J call TRBJ2-1, with 7 bases aligning to TRBD1. Germline V CDR1 and CDR2: MDHEN, SYDVKM. The CDR3 runs 15 residues. The trim removed 5 bases at V and 9 bases at J, leaving 13 bases unmatched. CDR3 residues: CASSPRDRVLGEQFF. In nucleotides, the CDR3 is TGTGCCAGCAGTCCACGGGACAGAGTCCTTGGTGAGCAGTTCTTC.

This clonotype was observed a few times. CDR3 protein: CASSSSGTGAYGYTF. In nucleotides, the CDR3 is TGTGCCAGCAGTTCATCCGGGACAGGGGCCTATGGCTACACCTTC. The gene calls are TRBV27 and TRBJ1-2; TRBD1 matches at 10 bases. After removal of 4 bases from V and 4 bases from J, the junction contained 6 bases not matched to a gene. Germline V gene lookup returns CDR1 MNHEY and CDR2 SMNVEV (reference sequence). CDR3 length: 15 residues.

The chain is built from TRBV3-1 and TRBJ1-5, with D unresolved. CDR3 length: 14 amino acids. Germline lookup yields CDR1 LGHDT and CDR2 YNNKEL (reference sequence). The germline V and J ends were trimmed by 0 bases and 1 base, with 4 bases remaining between them. The CDR3 reads CASSQEGSNQPQHF. CDR3 sequence (DNA): TGTGCCAGCAGCCAAGAAGGCAGCAATCAGCCCCAGCATTTT. Full variable domain (missing parts from reference TRBV3-1 and TRBJ1-5): DTAVSQTPKYLVTQMGNDKSIKCEQNLGHDTMYWYKQDSKKFLKIMFSYNNKELIINETVPNRFSPKSPDKAHLNLHINSLELGDSAVYFCASSQEGSNQPQHFGDGTRLSIL.

The chain links TRBV9 to TRBJ2-3; the D is unclear. The CDR3 is 12 residues long. Germline V CDR1 and CDR2: SGDLS, YYNGEE. V lost 0 bases and J lost 9, with 8 bases in between. The CDR3 DNA reads TGTGCCAGCAGCGTAGAGGGAAGGACGCAGTATTTT. Translated: CASSVEGRTQYF.

This clonotype turned up a few times. This sequence joins TRBV4-1 and TRBJ1-6, with D unresolved. CDR1 and CDR2 from the germline V gene are MGHRA and YSYEKL. V gave up 4 bases and J gave up 10 bases, with 20 bases separating them. There are 16 residues in the CDR3. CDR3 residues: CASSLNTELGFSPLHF. The CDR3 region has the DNA TGCGCCAGCAGCCTCAATACGGAACTAGGATTCTCACCCCTCCACTTT.

This sequence joins TRBV28 and TRBJ2-7; D not resolved. Per germline, CDR1 MDHEN and CDR2 SYDVKM. Deletions cut 5 bases from V and 2 bases from J, with 7 bases between. The CDR3 length is 12 residues. The CDR3 protein is CASSPKPYEQYF. The CDR3 nucleotides read TGTGCCAGCAGTCCAAAGCCCTACGAGCAGTACTTC.

The V call is TRBV2, the J call TRBJ2-7, with 7 bases lining up with TRBD1. Looked up from germline, CDR1 is SNHLY and CDR2 is FYNNEI. The CDR3 spans 14 residues. With V trimmed by 4 bases and J by 4 bases, 7 bases remained unmatched. The CDR3 here is CASSVEGRGYEQYF. Written as DNA, the CDR3 is TGTGCCAGCAGTGTCGAAGGCAGGGGGTACGAGCAGTACTTC.

The CDR3: CASSVVVGGGYGYTF. CDR3 nucleotide sequence: TGTGCCAGCAGCGTAGTGGTAGGTGGAGGCTATGGCTACACCTTC. The genes are TRBV9 and TRBJ1-2; the D is unclear. CDR1 is SGDLS and CDR2 is YYNGEE in the germline V gene. The CDR3 totals 15 residues. Trimming took 0 bases from V and 4 from J, leaving 13 bases between them.

The gene calls are TRBV4-3 and TRBJ2-2; 7 bases line up with TRBD1. CDR1 is LGHNA and CDR2 is YSLEER in the germline V gene. J was trimmed by 2 bases and V by 1 base; bases with no gene match: 4. The length of the CDR3 is 16 residues. The CDR3 region is CASSQGQGTNTGELFF. The CDR3 DNA is TGCGCCAGCAGCCAAGGACAGGGTACAAACACCGGGGAGCTGTTTTTT.

The chain has TRBV13 and TRBJ2-3; tentative D call: TRBD1 (6 bases). V gave up 3 bases and J gave up 1 base, with 8 bases separating them. The CDR3 has 14 amino acids. Germline V CDR1 and CDR2: PRHDT, FYEKMQ (reference sequence). The CDR3 bases are TGTGCCAGCAGCTTGGGGGCGGGCACAGATACGCAGTATTTT. The encoded protein is CASSLGAGTDTQYF.

The chain has TRBV4-1 and TRBJ2-7; TRBD1 or TRBD2 may be the D gene (5 bases each). Trimming pared 4 bases from V and 5 bases from J, leaving 15 bases between. CDR3 length equals 14 residues. Germline CDR1 reads MGHRA; CDR2 reads YSYEKL. This CDR3 reads CASSPRYGTDEQYF. The DNA for the CDR3 is TGCGCCAGCAGCCCTAGGTACGGGACCGACGAGCAGTACTTC.

There are a few counts of this clonotype. The chain couples TRBV9 to TRBJ1-3; D is ambiguous. The CDR3 extends over 11 amino acids. CDR1 and CDR2 (germline): SGDLS, YYNGEE. V was trimmed by 5 bases and J by 4 bases, leaving 4 bases between them. CDR3 region: CASSNGNTIYF. CDR3 nucleotide sequence: TGTGCCAGCAGTAACGGAAACACCATATATTTT. Full variable domain (missing parts from reference TRBV9 and TRBJ1-3): DSGVTQTPKHLITATGQRVTLRCSPRSGDLSVYWYQQSLDQGLQFLIQYYNGEERAKGNILERFSAQQFPDLHSELNLSSLELGDSALYFCASSNGNTIYFGEGSWLTVV.

The chain couples TRBV27 to TRBJ2-7; TRBD1 matches 7 bases. This CDR3 comprises 14 residues. Germline CDR1 is MNHEY and CDR2 is SMNVEV (reference sequence). With V trimmed by 1 base and J by 4 bases, 4 bases remained unmatched. CDR3 region: CASSLLGGRYEQYF. CDR3 DNA sequence: TGTGCCAGCAGTTTATTAGGGGGCAGGTACGAGCAGTACTTC.

This clonotype was seen repeatedly, ten times or more. This rearrangement joins TRBV13 to TRBJ1-3; D remains ambiguous. The CDR3 totals 14 residues. Germline CDR1 and CDR2: PRHDT and FYEKMQ (reference sequence). Trimming removed 4 bases at V and 1 base at J, with 8 bases between. The CDR3 loop is CASSSWGSGNTIYF. In DNA, the CDR3 is TGTGCCAGCAGCTCATGGGGATCTGGAAACACCATATATTTT.

The chain links TRBV5-1 to TRBJ2-1, with D possibly TRBD2 on 5 matching bases. Germline CDR1 reads SGHRS; CDR2 reads YFSETQ. V lost 2 bases and J 8 bases, leaving 26 bases between the germline ends. The CDR3 length is 18 residues. The CDR3 sequence: CASSFYGSETLAVDEQFF. The CDR3 DNA reads TGCGCCAGCAGCTTTTACGGCTCGGAGACCCTAGCCGTCGATGAGCAGTTCTTC.

Many counts were recorded for this clonotype. The V and J genes are TRBV12-3 or TRBV12-4 and TRBJ1-2; TRBD1 is a possible D gene (6 bases). Trimming removed 8 bases from V and 6 bases from J, with 19 bases in between. CDR3 length: 14 residues. The CDR3 nucleotides are TGTGCCAGCCGACAACAGGGATTCACCGATGGCTACACCTTC. Protein product: CASRQQGFTDGYTF.